Listed below are T cell receptor beta chains from one sample, sequenced in a study of siplizumab effects on memory and regulatory T cells. Data came from immunoSEQ multiplex PCR; TCRdb stores just in-frame clones and leaves some out. Of approximately 98,000 clones listed, about 93% are singletons. Sequencing was carried out using non-Treg CD4+ T cells sorted from blood. The receptors derive from a human donor in good health. CDR3s include the opening cysteine and the closing phenylalanine or tryptophan. The order of the fields is clone size, V gene, D gene, J gene, CDR3 DNA, CDR3 protein. D genes are given only for firm matches. Size values are once, few and many counts, or a class for expanded clones, and some rows have none.

abundance: NA; v_gene: TRBV28; d_gene: TRBD2; j_gene: TRBJ2-3; CDR3nt: TGTGCCAGCATGAGCGGGGGGCACCCCTTTTACACAGATACGCAGTATTTT; CDR3aa: CASMSGGHPFYTDTQYF
abundance: NA; v_gene: TRBV28; d_gene: NA; j_gene: TRBJ2-7; CDR3nt: TGTGCCAGCAGAGAGTATCGCGCAGGGGAGCAGTACTTC; CDR3aa: CASREYRAGEQYF
abundance: NA; v_gene: TRBV10-3; d_gene: TRBD1; j_gene: TRBJ2-7; CDR3nt: TGTGCCATCGGCGGACAGGAAACCTACGAGCAGTACTTC; CDR3aa: CAIGGQETYEQYF
abundance: NA; v_gene: TRBV28; d_gene: NA; j_gene: TRBJ2-3; CDR3nt: TGTGCCACCATAACGGCGGGACCTGCGAATACGCAGTATTTT; CDR3aa: CATITAGPANTQYF
abundance: NA; v_gene: TRBV28; d_gene: TRBD2; j_gene: TRBJ2-7; CDR3nt: TGTGCCAGCAGTTTGAGACTAGCGGACGTCTACGAGCAGTACTTC; CDR3aa: CASSLRLADVYEQYF
abundance: NA; v_gene: TRBV29-1; d_gene: NA; j_gene: TRBJ2-1; CDR3nt: TGCAGCGTTGTTGCGACCGACGCCTCCTACAATGAGCAGTTCTTC; CDR3aa: CSVVATDASYNEQFF
abundance: NA; v_gene: TRBV19; d_gene: NA; j_gene: TRBJ1-5; CDR3nt: TGTGCCAGTAGTAAGGACACCCTTATTCAGCCCCAGCATTTT; CDR3aa: CASSKDTLIQPQHF
abundance: NA; v_gene: TRBV10-2; d_gene: NA; j_gene: TRBJ2-6; CDR3nt: TGCGCCAGCAGTTCCCCCAAACCGATTGGGGCCAACGTCCTGACTTTC; CDR3aa: CASSSPKPIGANVLTF
abundance: once; v_gene: TRBV4-1; d_gene: TRBD2; j_gene: TRBJ2-7; CDR3nt: TGCGCCAGCAGTCGGGAGGGGCTCTCCTACGAGCAGTACTTC; CDR3aa: CASSREGLSYEQYF
abundance: NA; v_gene: TRBV29-1; d_gene: TRBD2; j_gene: TRBJ2-2; CDR3nt: TGCAGCGTTGAGGGCGAGCGGGAGTTCGGGGAGCTGTTTTTT; CDR3aa: CSVEGEREFGELFF
abundance: NA; v_gene: TRBV28; d_gene: NA; j_gene: TRBJ2-3; CDR3nt: TGTGCCAGCATAGAAGGGGCAGCGGTAAACACAGATACGCAGTATTTT; CDR3aa: CASIEGAAVNTDTQYF
abundance: NA; v_gene: TRBV11-3; d_gene: NA; j_gene: TRBJ2-7; CDR3nt: TGTGCCTGGGGGGCCTACGAGCAGTACTTC; CDR3aa: CAWGAYEQYF
abundance: NA; v_gene: TRBV11-2; d_gene: TRBD2; j_gene: TRBJ2-3; CDR3nt: TGTGCCAGCAGCTTGGTTCTACTAGCGGGAGCTTCTGATACGCAGTATTTT; CDR3aa: CASSLVLLAGASDTQYF
abundance: few; v_gene: TRBV2; d_gene: TRBD1; j_gene: TRBJ1-1; CDR3nt: TGTGCCTCCCAGAAGGACAGGGGCTCACGGGGTGAAGCTTTCTTT; CDR3aa: CASQKDRGSRGEAFF
abundance: NA; v_gene: TRBV5-6; d_gene: TRBD1; j_gene: TRBJ2-2; CDR3nt: TGTGCCAGCAGTCCCGACAGGGGGCATCTGAACACCGGGGAGCTGTTTTTT; CDR3aa: CASSPDRGHLNTGELFF
abundance: NA; v_gene: TRBV5-4; d_gene: TRBD2; j_gene: TRBJ2-5; CDR3nt: TGTGCCAGCAGCTCCCGGACGGGAGGAGAGACCCAGTACTTC; CDR3aa: CASSSRTGGETQYF
abundance: NA; v_gene: TRBV30; d_gene: NA; j_gene: TRBJ1-2; CDR3nt: TGTGCCTGGAGACGGGCTAGGGGCTACACCTTC; CDR3aa: CAWRRARGYTF
abundance: once; v_gene: TRBV6-5; d_gene: NA; j_gene: TRBJ2-4; CDR3nt: TGTGCCAGCAGAGCACCGGGACGCGAAAAAAACATTCAGTACTTC; CDR3aa: CASRAPGREKNIQYF
abundance: NA; v_gene: TRBV28; d_gene: NA; j_gene: TRBJ1-2; CDR3nt: TGTGCCAGCAGTTTGCGGCAGCCCTATGGCTACACCTTC; CDR3aa: CASSLRQPYGYTF
abundance: NA; v_gene: TRBV7-3; d_gene: NA; j_gene: TRBJ2-3; CDR3nt: TGTGCCAGCAGCCCCAGAGGACCGGGGACAGATACGCAGTATTTT; CDR3aa: CASSPRGPGTDTQYF
abundance: NA; v_gene: TRBV28; d_gene: TRBD1; j_gene: TRBJ1-2; CDR3nt: TGTGCCAGCAGTATTCCCGGGACAGGGGTGGCTGGCTACACCTTC; CDR3aa: CASSIPGTGVAGYTF
abundance: NA; v_gene: TRBV5-1; d_gene: TRBD2; j_gene: TRBJ2-1; CDR3nt: TGCGCCAGCAGCTCCTCCGGGACTAGCGGTTACAATGAGCAGTTCTTC; CDR3aa: CASSSSGTSGYNEQFF
abundance: NA; v_gene: TRBV18; d_gene: NA; j_gene: TRBJ2-7; CDR3nt: TGTGCCAGCTCACCAGGGCTGGGGATCTCCTACGAGCAGTACTTC; CDR3aa: CASSPGLGISYEQYF
abundance: NA; v_gene: TRBV7-2; d_gene: NA; j_gene: TRBJ2-7; CDR3nt: TGTGCCAGCGGCAACTACGAGCAGTACTTC; CDR3aa: CASGNYEQYF
abundance: NA; v_gene: TRBV30; d_gene: NA; j_gene: TRBJ1-6; CDR3nt: TGTGCCTGGGACTCACGATTGGTTTCGAATTCACCCCTCCACTTT; CDR3aa: CAWDSRLVSNSPLHF
abundance: once; v_gene: TRBV19; d_gene: NA; j_gene: TRBJ1-4; CDR3nt: TGTGCCAGTAGTATAGCTGGGGGCCCTAATGAAAAACTGTTTTTT; CDR3aa: CASSIAGGPNEKLFF
abundance: NA; v_gene: TRBV27; d_gene: NA; j_gene: TRBJ2-1; CDR3nt: TGTGCCAGCAGTTTATCTACCAGGGTCACGGTCCCGTACAATGAGCAGTTCTTC; CDR3aa: CASSLSTRVTVPYNEQFF
abundance: NA; v_gene: TRBV18; d_gene: NA; j_gene: TRBJ1-1; CDR3nt: TGTGCCAGCTCACCGAGGGGCGGGGGATTTGAAGCTTTCTTT; CDR3aa: CASSPRGGGFEAFF
abundance: once; v_gene: TRBV11-3; d_gene: NA; j_gene: TRBJ2-1; CDR3nt: TGTGCCAGCAGCTTCGCATCGGTGGGGAGTGATGAGCAGTTCTTC; CDR3aa: CASSFASVGSDEQFF
abundance: NA; v_gene: TRBV7-2; d_gene: NA; j_gene: TRBJ1-1; CDR3nt: TGTGCCAGCAGCTTGGAGGAAAGAGCTTTCTTT; CDR3aa: CASSLEERAFF
abundance: few; v_gene: TRBV10-3; d_gene: NA; j_gene: TRBJ1-1; CDR3nt: TGTGCCATCAGTGAATTGGATATTAACACTGAAGCTTTCTTT; CDR3aa: CAISELDINTEAFF
abundance: few; v_gene: TRBV6-1; d_gene: NA; j_gene: TRBJ2-7; CDR3nt: TGTGCCAGCAGTGGTACCATTTACGAGCAGTACTTC; CDR3aa: CASSGTIYEQYF
abundance: NA; v_gene: TRBV19; d_gene: TRBD2; j_gene: TRBJ2-7; CDR3nt: TGTGCCAGTAGTAAAACCGGGACTAGCGGCAACTACGAGCAGTACTTC; CDR3aa: CASSKTGTSGNYEQYF
abundance: NA; v_gene: TRBV7-2; d_gene: NA; j_gene: TRBJ1-5; CDR3nt: TGTGCCAGCAGCTCCCTTTTCGGGAATCAGCCCCAGCATTTT; CDR3aa: CASSSLFGNQPQHF
abundance: NA; v_gene: TRBV14; d_gene: NA; j_gene: TRBJ2-3; CDR3nt: TGTGCCAGCAGCCTTCAAAAGGGTACGCAGTATTTT; CDR3aa: CASSLQKGTQYF
abundance: NA; v_gene: TRBV4-1; d_gene: NA; j_gene: TRBJ2-4; CDR3nt: TGCGCCAGCAGCCAAGATCCAGTAGCCAAAAACATTCAGTACTTC; CDR3aa: CASSQDPVAKNIQYF
abundance: NA; v_gene: TRBV5-6; d_gene: TRBD1; j_gene: TRBJ1-2; CDR3nt: TGTGCCAGCAGCTCGACGGACAGGGTTTTGATTGGCTACACCTTC; CDR3aa: CASSSTDRVLIGYTF